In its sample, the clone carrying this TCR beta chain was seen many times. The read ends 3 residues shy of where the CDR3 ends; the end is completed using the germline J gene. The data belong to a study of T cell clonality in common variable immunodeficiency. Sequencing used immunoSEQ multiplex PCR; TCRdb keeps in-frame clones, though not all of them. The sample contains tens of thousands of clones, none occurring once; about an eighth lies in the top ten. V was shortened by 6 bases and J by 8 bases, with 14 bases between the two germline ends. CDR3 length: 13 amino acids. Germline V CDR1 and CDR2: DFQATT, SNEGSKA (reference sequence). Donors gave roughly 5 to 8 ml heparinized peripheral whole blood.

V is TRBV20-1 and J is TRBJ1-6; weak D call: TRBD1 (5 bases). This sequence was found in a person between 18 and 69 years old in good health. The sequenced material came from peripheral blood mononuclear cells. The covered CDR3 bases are TGCAGTGCGAGGGGCACAGGACATTCACCC. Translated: CSARGTGHSP. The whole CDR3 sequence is CSARGTGHSPLHF.